The source of this T cell receptor (beta chain) is a study of shared clonotypes between healthy human individuals. A remark on this clone: Its cognate antigen is unknown.

General study findings and limits: Few donors restricted represented genetic and exposure-history diversity. Investigators expected sequencing depth to affect clonotype sharing among donors.

The germline V gene has CDR1 LNHDA and CDR2 SQIVND (reference sequence). This CDR3 is 15 amino acids long. The V end lost 3 bases, the J end lost 3 bases, and 12 bases lay between the germline ends. The repertoire was sequenced with immunoSEQ multiplex PCR; TCRdb's copy has only in-frame clones and lacks some. The table records about 610,000 clones, more than 95% of them present only once. Sequenced sample: naive CD4+ T cells sorted from blood. Subset defined: CD45RA+ positively selected. The receptor was isolated from a woman in her thirties in good health. This chain uses TRBV19 with TRBJ1-5, with TRBD1 as a possible D gene (6 bases). CDR3 nucleotides: TGTGCCAGTAGTATTGGTGACAGGTTCAATCAGCCCCAGCATTTT. This encodes CASSIGDRFNQPQHF.